Shown below are 7 T cell receptor beta chains from a single sample sequenced in a study of cytomegalovirus exposure and HLA in healthy donors (dated by TCRdb to 2016 to 2017). Libraries were built with the immunoSEQ multiplex PCR assay. For the multiplex PCR, a mixture combining 60 forward primers for TCR Vbeta segments and 13 reverse primers for TCR Jbeta segments was used. The table comes from immuneACCESS by way of TCRdb, which keeps in-frame sequences with V and J called. Part of the clones is missing from these tables; in studies checked, under half for an unresolved V gene and the rest for unknown reasons. For this sample the table gives around 130,000 clones, of which 73% were detected only once. The ten top clones hold less than 2.5% of the sample. The specimen was PBMCs. These receptors originate from a woman in her forties in good health and CMV-seropositive.

This clone was found a few times. The chain couples TRBV10-3 to TRBJ2-7; 16 nucleotides agree with TRBD2. J was trimmed by 4 bases and V by 5 bases; bases with no gene match: 2. CDR3 size: 15 residues. Germline V gene lookup returns CDR1 ENHRY and CDR2 SYGVKD. The CDR3 here is CAISPGLAGGYEQYF. CDR3 DNA: TGTGCCATCAGTCCGGGACTAGCGGGAGGGTACGAGCAGTACTTC.

Concerning this clone itself: Relative to the germline gene, one junction end is altered; a read error may explain this. This CDR3 is also generated by other DNA sequences in the sample. The V and J genes are TRBV5-1 and TRBJ2-7, with 12 nucleotides matching TRBD1. Germline V CDR1 and CDR2: SGHRS, YFSETQ. This CDR3 contains 14 residues. For the CDR3, the DNA is TGTGCCAGCAGATCCGGGACAGGGGGCCACGAGCAGTACTTC. It specifies CASRSGTGGHEQYF.

This chain joins TRBV28 and TRBJ2-3; TRBD2 matches at 8 bases. The CDR3 length is 15 residues. The J segment lost 6 bases and the V segment lost 6 bases, leaving 11 bases of the junction unmatched. From germline, CDR1 is MDHEN and CDR2 SYDVKM. The CDR3 DNA reads TGTGCCAGCAGGTCAAGCGGGAGTGGCCAGGATACGCAGTATTTT. It specifies CASRSSGSGQDTQYF.

The V and J genes are TRBV5-8 and TRBJ1-2; 8 positions agree with TRBD1. CDR3 size: 15 residues. J lost 7 bases, V lost 1 base, and 9 bases had no gene match. CDR1 is SGHTS, CDR2 YDEGEE, per germline. In nucleotides, the CDR3 is TGTGCCAGCAGCTTGCCTCCGGGACAGGCGACTGGCTACACCTTC. Encoded protein: CASSLPPGQATGYTF.

V is TRBV7-2 and J is TRBJ2-3; 8 bases map to TRBD2. V lost 11 bases to trimming and J lost 4 bases; unmatched junction nucleotides: 5. CDR1 and CDR2 (germline): SGHTA, FQGNSA. This CDR3 spans 12 amino acids. This chain's CDR3 is CAGEREPDTQYF. CDR3 coding DNA: TGTGCCGGAGAGCGGGAGCCAGATACGCAGTATTTT.

The chain carries TRBV5-1 and TRBJ2-7; D might be TRBD1 (5 bases). V was pared by 0 bases and J by 2 bases, with 6 bases between. This CDR3 is built from 13 residues. The germline V gene has CDR1 SGHRS and CDR2 YFSETQ. The CDR3 nucleotides are TGCGCCAGCAGCTTGGACAGGCCCTACGAGCAGTACTTC. This encodes CASSLDRPYEQYF.

CDR3 nucleotide sequence: TGTGCCAGCAGCTCCCGGGACAGGGATTCACCCCTCCACTTT. Its translation: CASSSRDRDSPLHF. The J gene is TRBJ1-6, the V gene TRBV5-4; 9 nucleotides line up with TRBD1. The V segment lost 3 bases and the J segment 8 bases; nucleotides outside the gene matches: 3. Germline V gene data show CDR1 as SGHNT and CDR2 as YYREEE (reference sequence). This CDR3 contains 14 residues.